The sequence of this TCR beta chain was determined in a study of post-analysis software for immune sequencing data. The CDR3 is 15 amino acids. Germline V gene sequence: CDR1 DFQATT, CDR2 SNEGSKA (reference sequence). V was clipped by 3 bases and J by 1 base, with 15 bases between them. Libraries were made from TCR beta cDNA, and they carried unique molecular identifiers. TCRdb used MiXCR to reprocess the PCR reads, holding one entry per CDR3 protein. The sample shows hundreds of thousands of distinct CDR3 sequences, roughly 27% of them seen only once. Remarks on this clonotype: Its antigen is currently unknown.

General study points: The study found TRBV5-6, TRBV5-1 and TRBV20-1 among five TRBV segments more frequent in patients than controls. Strong co-clustering by F measure linked samples that shared a preparation batch.

The rearrangement joins TRBV20-1 to TRBJ1-2, with D possibly matching TRBD1 (6 bases). The source material was blood. This clonotype originated in a girl between 5 and 17 years old with multiple sclerosis. In DNA form, the CDR3 reads TGCAGTGCTAGGAGACCGACAGGATATAACTATGGCTACACCTTC. This encodes CSARRPTGYNYGYTF.